This T cell receptor (beta chain) originates from a study of Graves' ophthalmopathy and Graves' hyperthyroidism. Amplifying from RNA transcripts, the study obtained TCR beta CDR3 regions. A first-round RT-PCR used HTBI primers, followed by a second-round multiplex PCR. TCRdb used MiXCR to reprocess the multiplex PCR reads, holding one entry per CDR3 protein. The data hold some 410,000 distinct CDR3 sequences, with over 20% observed a single time. This receptor was taken from a woman aged 18-30 years with stable Graves' hyperthyroidism. Sample: peripheral blood.

The DNA of the CDR3 is TGTGCCAGCAGTTACTCGACTAGACGGAGAGAGACCCAGTACTTC. This encodes CASSYSTRRRETQYF. This chain uses TRBV6-2 or TRBV6-3 with TRBJ2-5; tentatively, D is TRBD2 (6 bases). This CDR3 is 15 amino acids long. CDR1 and CDR2 from the germline V gene are MNHEY and SVGEGT. Deletions cut 0 bases from V and 4 bases from J, with 12 bases between.